This is a list of T cell receptor beta chains from one sample in a study of blood T cell repertoires in COVID-19. Libraries were prepared by immunoSEQ multiplex PCR; TCRdb keeps only in-frame clonotypes and omits some of them. The sample has about 380,000 clones, approximately 87% seen once. Sample: PBMCs or T cells enriched from blood (not recorded which). These receptors were obtained from a man under 40 who had recovered from COVID-19. Both conserved end residues are part of each CDR3. D genes are given only for firm matches. Expanded clones get a size class; other rows say once, few or many, or leave the size out.

.,TRBJ1-2,TRBV19,few,TGTGCCAGTTCGTTCTATGGCTACACCTTC,CASSFYGYTF
.,TRBJ2-7,TRBV20-1,.,TGCAGTGCTAGTCCGAGCAGGTGGACCTACGAGCAGTACTTC,CSASPSRWTYEQYF
TRBD1,TRBJ1-1,TRBV19,.,TGTGCCAGTAGCCTACAGGGGGCAAGCACTGAAGCTTTCTTT,CASSLQGASTEAFF
.,TRBJ2-5,TRBV5-1,once,TGCGCCAGCAGCGAACTAGATTTGGCGAGCGAGACCCAGTACTTC,CASSELDLASETQYF
.,TRBJ1-1,TRBV30,.,TGTGCCTGGAGTGTACTCGGGGCTGAAGCTTTCTTT,CAWSVLGAEAFF
.,TRBJ2-7,TRBV9,.,TGTGCCAGCAGCGTAGCGGACTTCTCCTACGAGCAGTACTTC,CASSVADFSYEQYF
.,TRBJ2-2,TRBV5-6,once,TGTGCCAGCAGCGGCGGACAGTTCGGGACCGGGGAGCTGTTTTTT,CASSGGQFGTGELFF
.,TRBJ2-3,TRBV6-5,.,TGTGCCAGCAGTTATTCTAGCGAGGGTACGCAGTATTTT,CASSYSSEGTQYF
.,TRBJ1-6,TRBV15,.,TGTGCCACCAGCAGAGTTTCTCCCAATTCACCCCTCCACTTT,CATSRVSPNSPLHF
TRBD1,TRBJ1-2,TRBV4-2,few,TGTGCCAGCAGCCAAGATCCGTACAGGGGACAGCCTTATGGCTACACCTTC,CASSQDPYRGQPYGYTF
TRBD1,TRBJ2-7,TRBV30,.,TGTGCCTGGGGACAGGGGGCCTACGAGCAGTACTTC,CAWGQGAYEQYF
.,TRBJ1-1,TRBV27,.,TGTGCCAGCAGTTTATCGGCCGTCACTGAAGCTTTCTTT,CASSLSAVTEAFF
.,TRBJ2-5,TRBV4-2,.,TGTGCCAGCAGCCTGAACGGGGGTGAGACCCAGTACTTC,CASSLNGGETQYF
TRBD1,TRBJ2-5,TRBV24-1,.,TGTGCCACCACTAAACCGGGACAGCAAGAGACCCAGTACTTC,CATTKPGQQETQYF
.,TRBJ1-1,TRBV4-1,.,TGCGCCAGCAGCCAAGACCCAGGGTGGCGTGAAGCTTTCTTT,CASSQDPGWREAFF
.,TRBJ2-7,TRBV19,.,TGTGCCAGTAGTATACAGGGGAACTACGAGCAGTACTTC,CASSIQGNYEQYF
.,TRBJ1-3,TRBV7-2,once,TGTGCCAGCAGCCAAGGGGTTTATGGAAACACCATATATTTT,CASSQGVYGNTIYF
.,TRBJ1-6,TRBV19,.,TGTGCCAGTACCCCAGGGGTTGGGTCACCCCTCCACTTT,CASTPGVGSPLHF
TRBD1,TRBJ1-1,TRBV14,.,TGTGCCAGCAGCCAAGAATCTGACCCGAGGGGGCCGTTT,CASSQESDPRGPF
.,TRBJ2-5,TRBV12-3/TRBV12-4,.,TGTGCCAGCAGTTTCACCGGGTTGGAGACCCAGTACTTC,CASSFTGLETQYF
.,TRBJ2-3,TRBV30,.,TGTGCCTGGAGTCGCCTGGAGGCAGATACGCAGTATTTT,CAWSRLEADTQYF
TRBD1,TRBJ1-1,TRBV2,.,TGTGCCAGCACCTCCGGGACAGGGGGCACTGAAGCTTTCTTT,CASTSGTGGTEAFF
.,TRBJ2-7,TRBV18,.,TGTGCCAGCTCAGCGGGCTTCGGTGGCGAGCAGTACTTC,CASSAGFGGEQYF
TRBD1,TRBJ1-1,TRBV7-9,.,TGTGCCAGCAGCTTAGCGTCCAGGGGGCATACTGAAGCTTTCTTT,CASSLASRGHTEAFF
.,TRBJ2-1,TRBV9,few,TGTGCCAGCAGCGTCCGGGACATAATCAATGAGCAGTTCTTC,CASSVRDIINEQFF
TRBD2,TRBJ2-1,TRBV7-2,once,TGTGCCAGCAGCCTGCGACTAGCCCCCTACAATGAGCAGTTCTTC,CASSLRLAPYNEQFF
.,TRBJ2-3,TRBV2,.,TGTGCCAGCAGCGGACAGAGCACAGATACGCAGTATTTT,CASSGQSTDTQYF
.,TRBJ1-3,TRBV13,.,TGTGCCAGCAGCTCTCGGGGGAGGGGAAACACCATATATTTT,CASSSRGRGNTIYF
.,TRBJ2-5,TRBV20-1,.,TGCAGTAATAAATTATTTGAGACCCAGTACTTC,CSNKLFETQYF
.,TRBJ1-5,TRBV19,.,TGTGCCAGTAGTGAGGAAAGGGGCTGGGGGCCCCAGCATTTT,CASSEERGWGPQHF
TRBD1,TRBJ2-7,TRBV27,.,TGTGCCAGCATGTATCGGACAGGGGCATCCTACGAGCAGTACTTC,CASMYRTGASYEQYF
.,TRBJ2-1,TRBV7-9,.,TGTGCCAGCAGCCCGGGATTAGCCCCCAATGAGCAGTTCTTC,CASSPGLAPNEQFF
TRBD1,TRBJ1-1,TRBV5-5,.,TGTGCCAGCAGCTCTCGGGACAGGAGACCTGAAGCTTTCTTT,CASSSRDRRPEAFF
TRBD1,TRBJ1-5,TRBV5-6,.,TGTGCCAGCAGCTTTAGAGGGACAGGGGTTCAGCCCCAGCATTTT,CASSFRGTGVQPQHF
TRBD1,TRBJ1-5,TRBV2,.,TGTGCCAGCAGTGTGGCAGGGGGAAATCAGCCCCAGCATTTT,CASSVAGGNQPQHF
.,TRBJ1-5,TRBV4-2,.,TGTGCCAGCAGCCAAGGCCCGGACAGCGCCTATAGCAATCAGCCCCAGCATTTT,CASSQGPDSAYSNQPQHF
.,TRBJ1-2,TRBV11-2,.,TGTGCCAGCAGCTCGTCCCTCAACTATGGCTACACCTTC,CASSSSLNYGYTF
TRBD1,TRBJ1-5,TRBV2,once,TGTGCCAGCACCCCGGGACAGGGGAATCAGCCCCAGCATTTT,CASTPGQGNQPQHF
TRBD1,TRBJ2-1,TRBV7-6,.,TGTGCCAGCAGCTCCTCCCCTGGACAGGCAGGGTACAATGAGCAGTTCTTC,CASSSSPGQAGYNEQFF
.,TRBJ1-5,TRBV12-5,.,TGTGCTAGTGGACCCGGGAGGTATAGCAATCAGCCCCAGCATTTT,CASGPGRYSNQPQHF
TRBD2,TRBJ2-1,TRBV7-2,once,TGTGCCAGCAGCCTAATCAGCGGGGGGGCCTTCGATGAGCAGTTCTTC,CASSLISGGAFDEQFF
.,TRBJ1-1,TRBV4-1,.,TGCGCCAGCATCGGGCTGGGGGGTGAAGCTTTCTTT,CASIGLGGEAFF
.,TRBJ1-1,TRBV10-2,once,TGCGCCAGCAGTGAAGACAGCGTAAGGATGGCCCAAGCTTTCTTT,CASSEDSVRMAQAFF
.,TRBJ1-1,TRBV12-3/TRBV12-4,.,TGTGCCAGCGGATCCGGAGGGACTGAAGCTTTCTTT,CASGSGGTEAFF
.,TRBJ2-1,TRBV7-9,.,TGTGCCAGCAGCTTCGGTGGGGCCAACTCCTACAATGAGCAGTTCTTC,CASSFGGANSYNEQFF
.,TRBJ1-3,TRBV4-1,.,TGCGCCAGCGGGGGCCGTGATTGGGGTGGAAACACCATATATTTT,CASGGRDWGGNTIYF
.,TRBJ2-3,TRBV27,.,TGTGCCAGCAGTTCCCTTAGGAGGCAGTATTTT,CASSSLRRQYF
.,TRBJ1-1,TRBV27,.,TGTGCCAGCAGTTTAGACAGATCCCCTAACACTGAAGCTTTCTTT,CASSLDRSPNTEAFF
TRBD2,TRBJ2-5,TRBV9,.,TGTGCCAGCAGCCCCGGGACTAGCGGGGGGCTTCAAGAGACCCAGTACTTC,CASSPGTSGGLQETQYF
.,TRBJ1-6,TRBV14,few,TGTGCCAGCAGCCTCAGGGTTTCACCCCTCCACTTT,CASSLRVSPLHF